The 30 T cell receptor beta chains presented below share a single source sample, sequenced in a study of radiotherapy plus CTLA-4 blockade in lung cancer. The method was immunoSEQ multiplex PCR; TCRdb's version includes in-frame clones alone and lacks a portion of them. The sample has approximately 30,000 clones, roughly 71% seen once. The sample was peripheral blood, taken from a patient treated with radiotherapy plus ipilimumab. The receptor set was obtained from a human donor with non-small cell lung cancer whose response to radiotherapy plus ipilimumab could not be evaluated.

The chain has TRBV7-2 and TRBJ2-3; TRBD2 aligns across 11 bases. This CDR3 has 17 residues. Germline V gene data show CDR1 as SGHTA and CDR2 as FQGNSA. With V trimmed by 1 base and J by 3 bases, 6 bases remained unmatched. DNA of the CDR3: TGTGCCAGCAGCTTAGGGGTAGCGGGAGGGGGTACAGATACGCAGTATTTT. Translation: CASSLGVAGGGTDTQYF.

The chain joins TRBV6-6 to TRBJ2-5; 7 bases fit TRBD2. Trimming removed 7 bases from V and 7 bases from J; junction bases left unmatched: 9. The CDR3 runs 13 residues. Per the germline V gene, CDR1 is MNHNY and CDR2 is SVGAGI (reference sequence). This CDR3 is CASIFGLDGTQYF. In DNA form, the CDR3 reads TGTGCCAGCATCTTCGGACTAGATGGGACCCAGTACTTC.

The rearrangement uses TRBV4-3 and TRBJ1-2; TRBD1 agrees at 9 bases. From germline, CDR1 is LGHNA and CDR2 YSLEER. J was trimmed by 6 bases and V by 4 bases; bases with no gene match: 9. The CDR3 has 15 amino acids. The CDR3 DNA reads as TGCGCCAGCAGCCCGAAGGGGACAGGGATTGATGGCTACACCTTC. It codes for CASSPKGTGIDGYTF.

CDR3 sequence: CASSHLLAGDHNEQFF. The DNA for the CDR3 is TGCGCCAGCAGCCACCTACTAGCGGGAGACCACAATGAGCAGTTCTTC. The J gene is TRBJ2-1, the V gene TRBV4-1, with TRBD2 matching 11 bases. Germline values: CDR1 MGHRA, CDR2 YSYEKL. V trimming: 3 bases; J trimming: 5 bases; junction bases outside the gene matches: 6. The CDR3 consists of 16 residues.

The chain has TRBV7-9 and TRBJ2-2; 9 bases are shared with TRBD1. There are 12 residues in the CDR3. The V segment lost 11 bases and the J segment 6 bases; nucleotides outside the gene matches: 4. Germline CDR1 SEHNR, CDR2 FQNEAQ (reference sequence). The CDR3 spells CARDRAPGELFF. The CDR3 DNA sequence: TGTGCCCGGGACAGGGCCCCCGGGGAGCTGTTTTTT. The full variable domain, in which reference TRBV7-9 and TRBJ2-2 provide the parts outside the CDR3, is DTGVSQNPRHKITKRGQNVTFRCDPISEHNRLYWYRQTLGQGPEFLTYFQNEAQLEKSRLLSDRFSAERPKGSFSTLEIQRTEQGDSAMYLCARDRAPGELFFGEGSRLTVL.

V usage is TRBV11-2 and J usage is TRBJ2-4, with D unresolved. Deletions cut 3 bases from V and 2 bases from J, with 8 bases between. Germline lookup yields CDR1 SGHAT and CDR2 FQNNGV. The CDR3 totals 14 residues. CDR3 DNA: TGTGCCAGCAGCTTCCGTGGGCCCAAAAACATTCAGTACTTC. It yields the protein CASSFRGPKNIQYF.

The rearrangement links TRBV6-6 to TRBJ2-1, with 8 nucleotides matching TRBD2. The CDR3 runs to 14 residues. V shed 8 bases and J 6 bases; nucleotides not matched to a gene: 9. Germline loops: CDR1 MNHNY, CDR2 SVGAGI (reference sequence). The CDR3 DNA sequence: TGTGCCAGCTTGCCGGCGGGAGGTTTCAATGAGCAGTTCTTC. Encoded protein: CASLPAGGFNEQFF.

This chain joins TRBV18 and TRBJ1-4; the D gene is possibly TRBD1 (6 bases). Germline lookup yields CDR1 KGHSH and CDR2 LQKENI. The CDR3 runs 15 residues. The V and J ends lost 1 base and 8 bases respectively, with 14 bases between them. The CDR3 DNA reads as TGTGCCAGCTCACCACTGGGGGCGAGGGACGAAAAACTGTTTTTT. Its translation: CASSPLGARDEKLFF. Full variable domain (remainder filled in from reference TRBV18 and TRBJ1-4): NAGVMQNPRHLVRRRGQEARLRCSPMKGHSHVYWYRQLPEEGLKFMVYLQKENIIDESGMPKERFSAEFPKEGPSILRIQQVVRGDSAAYFCASSPLGARDEKLFFGSGTQLSVL.

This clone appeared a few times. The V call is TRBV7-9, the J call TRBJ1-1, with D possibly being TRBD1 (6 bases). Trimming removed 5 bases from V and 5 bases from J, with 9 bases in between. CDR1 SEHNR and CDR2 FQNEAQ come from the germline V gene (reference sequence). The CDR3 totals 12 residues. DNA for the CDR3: TGTGCCAGCAGCACCAGGGGTACTGAAGCTTTCTTT. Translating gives CASSTRGTEAFF.

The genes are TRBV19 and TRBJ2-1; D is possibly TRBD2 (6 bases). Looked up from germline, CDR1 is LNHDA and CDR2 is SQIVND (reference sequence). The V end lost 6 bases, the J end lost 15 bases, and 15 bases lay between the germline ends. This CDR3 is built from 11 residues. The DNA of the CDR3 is TGTGCCAGTAGCACGGGAGAGACTCGGTTCTTC. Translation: CASSTGETRFF. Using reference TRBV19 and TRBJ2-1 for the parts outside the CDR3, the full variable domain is DGGITQSPKYLFRKEGQNVTLSCEQNLNHDAMYWYRQDPGQGLRLIYYSQIVNDFQKGDIAEGYSVSREKKESFPLTVTSAQKNPTAFYLCASSTGETRFFGPGTRLTVL.

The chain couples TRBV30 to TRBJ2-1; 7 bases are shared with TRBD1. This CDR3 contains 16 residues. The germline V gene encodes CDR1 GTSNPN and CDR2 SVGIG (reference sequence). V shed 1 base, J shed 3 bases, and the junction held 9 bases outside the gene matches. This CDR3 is CAWSDPNRGHYNEQFF. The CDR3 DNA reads TGTGCCTGGAGTGATCCTAACAGGGGACACTACAATGAGCAGTTCTTC. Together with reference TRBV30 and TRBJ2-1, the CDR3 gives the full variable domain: SQTIHQWPATLVQPVGSPLSLECTVEGTSNPNLYWYRQAAGRGLQLLFYSVGIGQISSEVPQNLSASRPQDRQFILSSKKLLLSDSGFYLCAWSDPNRGHYNEQFFGPGTRLTVL.

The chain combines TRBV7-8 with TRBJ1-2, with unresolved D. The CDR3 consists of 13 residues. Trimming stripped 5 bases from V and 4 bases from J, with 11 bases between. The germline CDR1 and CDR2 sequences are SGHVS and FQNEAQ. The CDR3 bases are TGTGCCAGCAGCCCCCACTTTAGCTATGGCTACACCTTC. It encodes CASSPHFSYGYTF.

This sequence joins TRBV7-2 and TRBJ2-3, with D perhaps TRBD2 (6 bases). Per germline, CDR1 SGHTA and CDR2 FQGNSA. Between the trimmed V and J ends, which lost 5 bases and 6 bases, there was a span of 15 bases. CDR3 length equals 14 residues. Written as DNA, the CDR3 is TGTGCCAGCAGCGCGGGACCTGAGGAGGATACGCAGTATTTT. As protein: CASSAGPEEDTQYF.

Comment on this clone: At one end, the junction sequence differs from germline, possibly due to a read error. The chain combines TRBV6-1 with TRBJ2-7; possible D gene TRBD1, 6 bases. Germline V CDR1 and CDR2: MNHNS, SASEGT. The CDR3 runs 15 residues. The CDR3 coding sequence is TGTGCCATCAGTGATGCACAGGGATCAACCTACGAGCAGTACTTC. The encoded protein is CAISDAQGSTYEQYF.

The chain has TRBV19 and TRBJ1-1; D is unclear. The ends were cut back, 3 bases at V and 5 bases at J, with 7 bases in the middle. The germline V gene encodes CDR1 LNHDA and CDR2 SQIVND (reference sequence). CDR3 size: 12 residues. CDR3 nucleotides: TGTGCCAGTAGTATTCCGGGAACTGAAGCTTTCTTT. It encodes CASSIPGTEAFF.

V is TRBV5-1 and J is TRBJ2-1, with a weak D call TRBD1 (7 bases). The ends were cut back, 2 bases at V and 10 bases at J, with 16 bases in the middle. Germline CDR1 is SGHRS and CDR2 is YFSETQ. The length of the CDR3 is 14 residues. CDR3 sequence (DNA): TGCGCCAGCAGCTTACGACAGGGAGGAGGGGAGCAGTTCTTC. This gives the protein CASSLRQGGGEQFF.

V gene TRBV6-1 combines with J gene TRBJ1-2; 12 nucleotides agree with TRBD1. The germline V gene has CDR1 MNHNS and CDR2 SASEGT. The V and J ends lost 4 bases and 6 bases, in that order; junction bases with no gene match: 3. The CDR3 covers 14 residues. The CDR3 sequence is CASSGDRGRDGYTF. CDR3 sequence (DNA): TGTGCCAGCAGTGGGGACAGGGGGCGGGATGGCTACACCTTC.

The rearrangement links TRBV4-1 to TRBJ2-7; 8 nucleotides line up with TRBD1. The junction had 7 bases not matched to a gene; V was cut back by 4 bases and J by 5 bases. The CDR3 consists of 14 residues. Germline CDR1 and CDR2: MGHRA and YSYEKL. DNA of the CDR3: TGCGCCAGCAGCCGGAATCAGGGGGCTAACGAGCAGTACTTC. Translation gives CASSRNQGANEQYF.

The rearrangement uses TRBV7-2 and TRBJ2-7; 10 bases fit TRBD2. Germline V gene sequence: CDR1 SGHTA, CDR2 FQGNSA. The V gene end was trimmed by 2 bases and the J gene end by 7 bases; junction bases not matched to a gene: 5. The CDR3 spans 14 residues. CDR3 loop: CASSLTSGKREQYF. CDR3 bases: TGTGCCAGCAGCTTAACTAGCGGGAAGAGGGAGCAGTACTTC.

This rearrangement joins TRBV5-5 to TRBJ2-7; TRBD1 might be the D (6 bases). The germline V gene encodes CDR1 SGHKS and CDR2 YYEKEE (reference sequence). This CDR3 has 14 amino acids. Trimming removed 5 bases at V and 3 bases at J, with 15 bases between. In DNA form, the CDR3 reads TGTGCCAGCAGTCAACTGACAGGACTCTACGAGCAGTACTTC. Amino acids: CASSQLTGLYEQYF.

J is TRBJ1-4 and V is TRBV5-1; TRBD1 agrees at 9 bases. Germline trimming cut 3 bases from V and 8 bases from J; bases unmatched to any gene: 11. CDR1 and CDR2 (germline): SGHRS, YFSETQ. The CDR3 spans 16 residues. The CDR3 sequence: CASSWGTGTGYEKLFF. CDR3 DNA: TGCGCCAGCAGCTGGGGCACCGGGACAGGGTACGAAAAACTGTTTTTT.

CDR3 residues: CASSAQGSSYNEQFF. CDR3 in DNA: TGTGCCAGCAGCGCCCAGGGTAGCTCCTACAATGAGCAGTTCTTC. This chain uses TRBV11-2 with TRBJ2-1, with D maybe TRBD1 (5 bases). The CDR3 loop spans 15 amino acids. Germline V gene lookup returns CDR1 SGHAT and CDR2 FQNNGV. Trimming removed 5 bases at V and 0 bases at J, with 11 bases between.

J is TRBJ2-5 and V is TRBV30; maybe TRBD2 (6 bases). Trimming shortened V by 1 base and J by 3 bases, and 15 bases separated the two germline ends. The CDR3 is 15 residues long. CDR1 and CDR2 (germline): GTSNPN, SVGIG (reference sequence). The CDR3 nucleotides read TGTGCCTGGAGTGGGGGGGTGGGTGAAAAAGAGACCCAGTACTTC. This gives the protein CAWSGGVGEKETQYF.

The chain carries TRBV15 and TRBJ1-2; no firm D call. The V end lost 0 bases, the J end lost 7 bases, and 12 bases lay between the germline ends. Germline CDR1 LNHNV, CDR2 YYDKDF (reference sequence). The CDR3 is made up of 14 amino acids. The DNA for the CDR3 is TGTGCCACCAGCAGAGATGCACAGTATCTTGGCTACACCTTC. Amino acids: CATSRDAQYLGYTF.

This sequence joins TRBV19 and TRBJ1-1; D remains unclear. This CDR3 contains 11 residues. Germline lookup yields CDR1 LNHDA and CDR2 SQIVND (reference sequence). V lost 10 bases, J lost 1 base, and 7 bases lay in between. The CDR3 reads CATRGNTEAFF. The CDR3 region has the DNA TGTGCCACCCGGGGGAACACTGAAGCTTTCTTT.

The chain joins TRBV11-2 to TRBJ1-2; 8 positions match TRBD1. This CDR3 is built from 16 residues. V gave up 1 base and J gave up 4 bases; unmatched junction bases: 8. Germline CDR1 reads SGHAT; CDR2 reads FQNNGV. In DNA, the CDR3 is TGTGCCAGCAGCTTAGCCGTGGGACAGGCAACCTATGGCTACACCTTC. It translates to CASSLAVGQATYGYTF. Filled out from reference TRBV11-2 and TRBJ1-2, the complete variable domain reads EAGVAQSPRYKIIEKRQSVAFWCNPISGHATLYWYQQILGQGPKLLIQFQNNGVVDDSQLPKDRFSAERLKGVDSTLKIQPAKLEDSAVYLCASSLAVGQATYGYTFGSGTRLTVV.

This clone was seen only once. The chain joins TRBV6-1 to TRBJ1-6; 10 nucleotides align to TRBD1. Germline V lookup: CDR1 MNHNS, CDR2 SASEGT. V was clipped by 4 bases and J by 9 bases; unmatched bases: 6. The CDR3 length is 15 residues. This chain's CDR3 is CASSAGGTGASPLHF. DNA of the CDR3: TGTGCCAGCAGTGCCGGGGGGACAGGGGCTTCACCCCTCCACTTT.

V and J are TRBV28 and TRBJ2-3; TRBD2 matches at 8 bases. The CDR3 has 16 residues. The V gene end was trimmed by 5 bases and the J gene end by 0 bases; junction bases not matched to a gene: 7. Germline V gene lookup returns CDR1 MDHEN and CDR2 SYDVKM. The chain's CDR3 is CASSLLLAVSTDTQYF. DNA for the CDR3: TGTGCCAGCAGTCTACTACTAGCGGTTAGCACAGATACGCAGTATTTT. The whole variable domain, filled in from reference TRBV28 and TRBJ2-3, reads DVKVTQSSRYLVKRTGEKVFLECVQDMDHENMFWYRQDPGLGLRLIYFSYDVKMKEKGDIPEGYSVSREKKERFSLILESASTNQTSMYLCASSLLLAVSTDTQYFGPGTRLTVL.

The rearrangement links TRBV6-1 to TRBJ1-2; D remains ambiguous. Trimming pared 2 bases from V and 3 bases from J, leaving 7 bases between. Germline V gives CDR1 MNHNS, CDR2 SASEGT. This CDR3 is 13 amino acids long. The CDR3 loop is CASSESRDYGYTF. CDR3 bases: TGTGCCAGCAGTGAATCCCGCGACTATGGCTACACCTTC.

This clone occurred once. CDR3 coding DNA: TGTGCCAGCAGTGCCGAGGGAGGCAATCAGCCCCAGCATTTT. This sequence encodes CASSAEGGNQPQHF. The chain recombines TRBV6-1 with TRBJ1-5; D unclear. The CDR3 length is 14 residues. CDR1 and CDR2 from the germline V gene are MNHNS and SASEGT. V was trimmed by 4 bases and J by 2 bases, leaving 9 bases between them.